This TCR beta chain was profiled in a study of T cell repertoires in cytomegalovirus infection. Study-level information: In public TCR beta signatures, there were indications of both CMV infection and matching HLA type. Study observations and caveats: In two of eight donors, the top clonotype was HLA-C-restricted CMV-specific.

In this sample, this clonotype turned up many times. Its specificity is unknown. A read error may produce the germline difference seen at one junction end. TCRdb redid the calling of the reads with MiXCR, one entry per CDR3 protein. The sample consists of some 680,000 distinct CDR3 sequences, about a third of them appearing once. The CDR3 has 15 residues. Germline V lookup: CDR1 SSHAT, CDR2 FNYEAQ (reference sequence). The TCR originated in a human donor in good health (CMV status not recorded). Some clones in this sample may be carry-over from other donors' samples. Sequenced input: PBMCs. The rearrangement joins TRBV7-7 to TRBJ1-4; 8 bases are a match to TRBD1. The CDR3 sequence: CASSPLRGQGGKLFF. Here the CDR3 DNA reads TGTGCTAGCAGCCCCCTTCGAGGACAGGGTGGAAAACTGTTTTTT.